This T cell receptor (beta chain) stems from a study of PD-1 blockade in mismatch repair-deficient tumors. With respect to this clone: The antigen remains unidentified.

The data were produced by immunoSEQ multiplex PCR, yet TCRdb's version contains in-frame clones alone and is incomplete. The sample has roughly 16,000 clones; around 81% are singletons. General study findings and limits: Tumor-resident clones, often absent from pretreatment blood, expanded after pembrolizumab and then contracted.

The TCR-sequenced patients were a few responders to pembrolizumab. This receptor was taken from an adult with mismatch repair-deficient cancer. Sample: PBMCs, taken 4 weeks after starting pembrolizumab.

CDR3 in amino acids: CASSKNAGGRTGELFF. As DNA, the CDR3 is TGTGCCAGCAGCAAAAACGCGGGAGGTCGGACCGGGGAGCTGTTTTTT. The V and J genes are TRBV21-1 and TRBJ2-2; the D segment call TRBD2 is taken from the table without a DNA check. TRBV21-1 is a pseudogene segment. CDR3 length: 16 amino acids.